The 18 T cell receptor beta chains listed next were all sequenced from one sample in a study of blood T cell repertoires in COVID-19 (TCRdb year 2020). Libraries were constructed by the immunoSEQ multiplex PCR assay. Imported from immuneACCESS, the table was reduced by TCRdb to in-frame sequences with V and J called. These copies leave out some clones; in studies compared against another copy, an unresolved V gene accounts for under half, and the cause of the remainder is not known. Here the sample has around 68,000 clones; 88% occur a single time. The top ten hold roughly 2.3% of the sample. The sequencing sample was made of peripheral blood. The receptor set was obtained from a human donor in a cohort sampled during active COVID-19.

This chain joins TRBV2 and TRBJ2-7; 9 nucleotides line up with TRBD2. The CDR3 has 17 amino acids. V was pared by 2 bases and J by 2 bases, with 10 bases of the junction left unmatched. Germline V gene data show CDR1 as SNHLY and CDR2 as FYNNEI. The CDR3 DNA follows: TGTGCCAGCAGTGAAACGCCCAGCGGGAGGCCACCCTACGAGCAGTACTTC. Amino acids: CASSETPSGRPPYEQYF.

This chain uses TRBV15 with TRBJ2-1; TRBD1 agrees at 7 bases. Germline values: CDR1 LNHNV, CDR2 YYDKDF (reference sequence). V lost 0 bases to trimming and J lost 4 bases; unmatched junction nucleotides: 9. The CDR3 contains 17 residues. CDR3 in amino acids: CATSRDKTGALYNEQFF. The DNA for the CDR3 is TGTGCCACCAGCAGAGACAAAACAGGGGCCCTATACAATGAGCAGTTCTTC.

The V and J genes are TRBV10-1 and TRBJ2-1; possibly TRBD2 for D (6 bases). CDR3 length equals 16 residues. Per germline, CDR1 WNHNN and CDR2 SYGVQD (reference sequence). V was cut by 0 bases and J by 12 bases, with 21 bases left in between. CDR3 bases: TGCGCCAGCAGTGAGTCTGCCCGTGGTACCCGGGGAGGGCAGTTCTTC. Amino acids: CASSESARGTRGGQFF.

The gene calls are TRBV9 and TRBJ2-6; D is unresolved. Trimming pared 0 bases from V and 1 base from J, leaving 11 bases between. This CDR3 has 17 residues. Germline V gene lookup returns CDR1 SGDLS and CDR2 YYNGEE. The CDR3 DNA is TGTGCCAGCAGCGTAGCTACCGTCGCATCTGGGGCCAACGTCCTGACTTTC. Protein product: CASSVATVASGANVLTF.

V and J are TRBV30 and TRBJ1-2; D is unclear. Germline V lookup: CDR1 GTSNPN, CDR2 SVGIG (reference sequence). Trimming cost V 8 bases and J 4 bases, with 17 bases left between them. The CDR3 runs to 13 residues. In DNA, the CDR3 is TGTGCCGGCGGTAGGGAGCTAGCCTATGGCTACACCTTC. Translating gives CAGGRELAYGYTF.

This chain links TRBV18 with TRBJ1-3, with D uncertain. The CDR3 loop spans 14 amino acids. The germline V and J ends were trimmed by 4 bases and 3 bases, with 10 bases remaining between them. Germline CDR1 and CDR2: KGHSH and LQKENI. The CDR3 bases are TGTGCCAGCTCACTCCGGGAGAGTGGAAACACCATATATTTT. Protein product: CASSLRESGNTIYF.

The V call is TRBV6-2 or TRBV6-3, the J call TRBJ1-2; tentative D call: TRBD1 (5 bases). Germline V gene lookup returns CDR1 MNHEY and CDR2 SVGEGT. This CDR3 is 13 amino acids long. Trimming stripped 6 bases from V and 3 bases from J, with 11 bases between. The CDR3: CASRYGADYGYTF. CDR3 bases: TGTGCCAGCAGGTACGGGGCGGACTATGGCTACACCTTC.

V and J are TRBV7-9 and TRBJ2-5; 12 bases align to TRBD2. Per the germline V gene, CDR1 is SEHNR and CDR2 is FQNEAQ (reference sequence). CDR3 length: 16 residues. V lost 5 bases, J lost 10 bases, and 14 bases stayed unmatched. The CDR3 reads CASSVRLAGDLSVQYF. In DNA form, the CDR3 reads TGTGCCAGCAGCGTCCGACTAGCGGGGGACCTAAGCGTCCAGTACTTC.

V usage is TRBV3-1 (or the pseudogene TRBV3-2) and J usage is TRBJ2-1, with TRBD2 matching 12 bases. The V and J ends lost 1 base and 6 bases, in that order; junction bases with no gene match: 4. The CDR3 has 16 amino acids. The V gene's germline CDR1 is LGHDT and CDR2 YNNKEL (reference sequence). This CDR3 is CASSQGGTSGLNEQFF. For the CDR3, the DNA is TGTGCCAGCAGCCAAGGGGGGACTAGCGGGCTCAATGAGCAGTTCTTC.

The rearrangement joins TRBV19 to TRBJ2-3; possibly TRBD2 for D (6 bases). V lost 7 bases, J lost 6 bases, and 20 bases lay in between. This CDR3 spans 15 amino acids. CDR1 is LNHDA and CDR2 is SQIVND in the germline V gene (reference sequence). For the CDR3, the DNA is TGTGCCAGTAAGATCGGCCATGGGACTTTTGATACGCAGTATTTT. This codes for CASKIGHGTFDTQYF. The full variable domain, rest sourced from reference TRBV19 and TRBJ2-3, is DGGITQSPKYLFRKEGQNVTLSCEQNLNHDAMYWYRQDPGQGLRLIYYSQIVNDFQKGDIAEGYSVSREKKESFPLTVTSAQKNPTAFYLCASKIGHGTFDTQYFGPGTRLTVL.

This clone is judged medium-sized (0.01 to 0.1%). The chain carries TRBV4-1 and TRBJ1-1; a possible D gene is TRBD1 (5 bases). Trimming left V 4 bases short and J 2 bases short, with 14 bases between. The CDR3 runs 15 residues. The V gene's germline CDR1 is MGHRA and CDR2 YSYEKL. CDR3 sequence reads: CASSPRTILNTEAFF. The CDR3 nucleotides are TGCGCCAGCAGCCCTAGGACAATTCTTAACACTGAAGCTTTCTTT.

This chain uses TRBV19 with TRBJ1-1; D unresolved. Germline V gene data show CDR1 as LNHDA and CDR2 as SQIVND (reference sequence). Trimming stripped 6 bases from V and 3 bases from J, with 17 bases between. CDR3 length: 15 amino acids. This chain's CDR3 is CASRLRPTRDTEAFF. The CDR3 nucleotides read TGTGCCAGTAGGCTCCGACCTACTCGGGACACTGAAGCTTTCTTT.

This clone was counted between two and nine times. V is TRBV5-1 and J is TRBJ2-7; perhaps TRBD2 as D (6 bases). Germline V gene lookup returns CDR1 SGHRS and CDR2 YFSETQ. CDR3 length: 15 residues. The V gene lost 2 bases and the J gene lost 4 bases, with 16 bases spanning the gap. The CDR3 protein is CASSLYGGEGYEQYF. The CDR3 bases are TGCGCCAGCAGCTTATACGGGGGAGAGGGTTACGAGCAGTACTTC.

The chain is built from TRBV4-3 and TRBJ2-1; a possible D gene is TRBD1 (5 bases). From germline, CDR1 is LGHNA and CDR2 YSLEER. V gave up 3 bases and J gave up 0 bases, with 21 bases separating them. This CDR3 has 19 residues. The CDR3 DNA reads as TGCGCCAGCAGCCAGGGGCCGGGTGGGGTCAGTAGCTCCTACAATGAGCAGTTCTTC. This encodes CASSQGPGGVSSSYNEQFF.

V and J are TRBV10-3 and TRBJ2-5; a weak D match, TRBD2 (6 bases). V lost 6 bases and J lost 2, with 13 bases in between. CDR1 ENHRY and CDR2 SYGVKD come from the germline V gene. This CDR3 has 14 amino acids. The CDR3 nucleotides read TGTGCCATCAGGCGGGACCTCCTTCAAGAGACCCAGTACTTC. Amino acids: CAIRRDLLQETQYF.

The rearrangement links TRBV25-1 to TRBJ1-2; no clear D gene. The CDR3 covers 14 residues. CDR1 MGHDK and CDR2 SYGVNS come from the germline V gene. Trimming cost V 1 base and J 6 bases, with 12 bases left between them. The DNA of the CDR3 is TGTGCCAGCAGTGAATCGCCAGGCGCCAATGGCTACACCTTC. It encodes CASSESPGANGYTF.

The DNA for the CDR3 is TGTGCCAGCAGTTACGGCGGCGGACTGTATACAGATACGCAGTATTTT. Translation: CASSYGGGLYTDTQYF. V and J are TRBV6-5 and TRBJ2-3, with D tentatively TRBD2 (5 bases). This CDR3 is built from 16 residues. The germline V gene encodes CDR1 MNHEY and CDR2 SVGAGI. Trimming shortened V by 2 bases and J by 3 bases, and 15 bases separated the two germline ends.

V gene TRBV27 combines with J gene TRBJ2-7, with 11 nucleotides matching TRBD1. There are 13 residues in the CDR3. V lost 7 bases and J lost 3; bases outside the gene matches: 2. Germline assignment: CDR1 MNHEY and CDR2 SMNVEV (reference sequence). Written as DNA, the CDR3 is TGTGCCAGCATGGGACAGGGGGGCTACGAGCAGTACTTC. Amino acid sequence: CASMGQGGYEQYF.